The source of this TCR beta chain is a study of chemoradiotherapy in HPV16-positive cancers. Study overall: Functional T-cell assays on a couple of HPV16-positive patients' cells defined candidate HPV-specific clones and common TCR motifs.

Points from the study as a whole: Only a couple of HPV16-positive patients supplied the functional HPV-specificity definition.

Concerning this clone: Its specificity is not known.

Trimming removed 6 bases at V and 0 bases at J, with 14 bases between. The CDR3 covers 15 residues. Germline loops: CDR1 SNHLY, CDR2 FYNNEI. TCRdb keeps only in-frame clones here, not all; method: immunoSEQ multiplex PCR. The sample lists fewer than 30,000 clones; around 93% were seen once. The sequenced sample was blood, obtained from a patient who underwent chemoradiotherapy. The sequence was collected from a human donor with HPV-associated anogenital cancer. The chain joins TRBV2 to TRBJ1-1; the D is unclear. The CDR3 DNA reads TGTGCCAGCAGGATAAAACAGAGTATGAACACTGAAGCTTTCTTT. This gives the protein CASRIKQSMNTEAFF.